This TCR beta chain was obtained from a study of shared clonotypes between healthy human individuals. Germline V lookup: CDR1 SQVTM, CDR2 ANQGSEA. This CDR3 comprises 12 residues. V gave up 4 bases and J gave up 1 base, with 5 bases separating them. Sequencing was performed with immunoSEQ multiplex PCR; in TCRdb, only in-frame clones are kept and a portion is missing. The data contain roughly 2.2 million clones, about 92% of them seen just once; the ten biggest clones take up roughly 0.36%. This clone appeared a few times. This receptor was taken from a man younger than 35 in good health. Some clones in this sample may be carry-over from other donors' samples. The sequenced sample was naive CD4+ T cells from PBMCs. Indicated subset: CD45RA+ positively selected. This rearrangement joins TRBV29-1 to TRBJ1-5, with D hard to call. CDR3 amino acids: CSVGFSNQPQHF. The CDR3 DNA is TGCAGCGTTGGGTTCAGCAATCAGCCCCAGCATTTT.